The 18 T cell receptor beta chains below all came from one sample that was sequenced in a study of blood T cell repertoires in COVID-19. Sequenced by immunoSEQ multiplex PCR; TCRdb stores in-frame clones only, minus some. Of 190,000 or so clones listed, more than 85% are singletons. The sample comprised peripheral blood. Receptors originate from a man between 35 and 55 years old with active or convalescent COVID-19.

V and J are TRBV7-3 and TRBJ2-2, with 8 bases fitting TRBD1. Germline lookup yields CDR1 SGHTA and CDR2 FQGTGA. V lost 4 bases to trimming and J lost 0 bases; unmatched junction nucleotides: 1. The CDR3 extends over 15 amino acids. The CDR3 DNA reads TGTGCCAGCAGCTCAGGGGGCCCGAACACCGGGGAGCTGTTTTTT. Its protein product is CASSSGGPNTGELFF.

This sequence joins TRBV7-9 and TRBJ2-1, with TRBD2 matching over 10 bases. J lost 8 bases, V lost 5 bases, and 12 bases had no gene match. The CDR3 loop spans 16 amino acids. Per the germline V gene, CDR1 is SEHNR and CDR2 is FQNEAQ (reference sequence). In nucleotides, the CDR3 is TGTGCCAGCAGCGGACTAGTAGCGGGGGGCAACGATGAGCAGTTCTTC. Translated, it gives CASSGLVAGGNDEQFF.

The chain links TRBV6-5 to TRBJ2-3; D not resolved. The CDR3 has 12 residues. The ends were cut back, 8 bases at V and 6 bases at J, with 12 bases in the middle. Germline V lookup: CDR1 MNHEY, CDR2 SVGAGI. The CDR3 coding sequence is TGTGCCAGCGGGCTGAGAATGGATACGCAGTATTTT. It yields the protein CASGLRMDTQYF.

The chain carries TRBV9 and TRBJ2-1, with D possibly matching TRBD2 (6 bases). Trimming removed 2 bases from V and 0 bases from J, with 9 bases in between. CDR1 is SGDLS, CDR2 YYNGEE, per germline. There are 15 residues in the CDR3. The DNA of the CDR3 is TGTGCCAGCAGCGTCGGGCGGGGCTCCTACAATGAGCAGTTCTTC. Protein product: CASSVGRGSYNEQFF.

The chain uses TRBV6-5 and TRBJ1-2; D is possibly TRBD1 (5 bases). V shed 2 bases and J shed 8 bases, with 9 bases lying between them. The CDR3 covers 12 residues. Germline CDR1 reads MNHEY; CDR2 reads SVGAGI. The CDR3 loop reads CASSYKGLGYTF. DNA of the CDR3: TGTGCCAGCAGTTACAAGGGGCTCGGCTACACCTTC.

The V call is TRBV5-8, the J call TRBJ2-1; TRBD2 matches 9 bases. Germline CDR1 reads SGHTS; CDR2 reads YDEGEE. Germline trimming cut 0 bases from V and 7 bases from J; bases unmatched to any gene: 8. The CDR3 has 16 residues. This CDR3 is CASSLEAGGPENEQFF. The CDR3 DNA sequence: TGTGCCAGCAGCTTGGAGGCGGGGGGGCCAGAGAATGAGCAGTTCTTC.

The chain has TRBV7-8 and TRBJ2-7; D might be TRBD1 (6 bases). Trimming shortened V by 0 bases and J by 2 bases, and 11 bases separated the two germline ends. Germline CDR1 reads SGHVS; CDR2 reads FQNEAQ. This CDR3 is 15 amino acids long. The CDR3 region is CASSLAYGQTYEQYF. CDR3 DNA: TGTGCCAGCAGCTTAGCGTACGGACAGACCTACGAGCAGTACTTC.

The gene calls are TRBV11-2 and TRBJ1-1, with D perhaps TRBD1 (5 bases). Trimming removed 0 bases at V and 4 bases at J, with 6 bases between. The CDR3 extends over 13 amino acids. Germline assignment: CDR1 SGHAT and CDR2 FQNNGV. The CDR3 nucleotides are TGTGCCAGCAGCTTAGACAGGGTCACTGAAGCTTTCTTT. It encodes CASSLDRVTEAFF.

The J gene is TRBJ1-1, the V gene TRBV10-3; TRBD1 matches at 9 bases. V shed 0 bases and J 4 bases; nucleotides not matched to a gene: 3. This CDR3 contains 15 residues. Germline loops: CDR1 ENHRY, CDR2 SYGVKD. CDR3 loop: CAISESGQGGTEAFF. CDR3 coding DNA: TGTGCCATCAGTGAGTCGGGACAGGGAGGCACTGAAGCTTTCTTT.

The chain joins TRBV4-3 to TRBJ1-6; the D gene is possibly TRBD1 (6 bases). Germline V lookup: CDR1 LGHNA, CDR2 YSLEER. The CDR3 has 16 amino acids. V was clipped by 1 base and J by 5 bases, with 12 bases between them. The CDR3 DNA reads as TGCGCCAGCAGCCAAGGGACAGAGATTAATAATTCACCCCTCCACTTT. As protein: CASSQGTEINNSPLHF.

The chain uses TRBV28 and TRBJ1-6; D perhaps matches TRBD1 (5 bases). Germline V CDR1 and CDR2: MDHEN, SYDVKM. The CDR3 consists of 15 residues. Trimming took 5 bases from V and 9 from J, leaving 17 bases between them. The CDR3 sequence is CASSPPDSTVSPLHF. CDR3 DNA: TGTGCCAGCAGTCCACCCGACAGTACAGTTTCACCCCTCCACTTT. The variable domain in full, completed from reference TRBV28 and TRBJ1-6, reads DVKVTQSSRYLVKRTGEKVFLECVQDMDHENMFWYRQDPGLGLRLIYFSYDVKMKEKGDIPEGYSVSREKKERFSLILESASTNQTSMYLCASSPPDSTVSPLHFGNGTRLTVT.

This clone was recorded once. The chain recombines TRBV3-1 (or the pseudogene TRBV3-2) with TRBJ2-3, with 9 bases aligning to TRBD1. CDR3 size: 16 residues. Germline trimming cut 5 bases from V and 1 base from J; bases unmatched to any gene: 7. The germline V gene encodes CDR1 LGHDT and CDR2 YNNKEL (reference sequence). This CDR3 reads CASSSTDRGGTDTQYF. The CDR3 DNA reads as TGTGCCAGCAGCTCTACGGACAGGGGTGGCACAGATACGCAGTATTTT.

V and J are TRBV19 and TRBJ1-1, with unresolved D. V lost 5 bases and J lost 6, with 10 bases in between. There are 12 residues in the CDR3. From germline, CDR1 is LNHDA and CDR2 SQIVND (reference sequence). CDR3 region: CASSRGRAEAFF. The CDR3 nucleotides are TGTGCCAGTAGTCGAGGGAGGGCTGAAGCTTTCTTT.

V and J are TRBV2 and TRBJ1-1; TRBD1 matches at 8 bases. The CDR3 spans 14 residues. Trimming removed 6 bases from V and 5 bases from J; junction bases left unmatched: 8. The germline gives CDR1 SNHLY, CDR2 FYNNEI. The CDR3 here is CASRTGTGDTEAFF. DNA of the CDR3: TGTGCCAGCAGGACCGGGACAGGAGATACTGAAGCTTTCTTT.

The gene calls are TRBV19 and TRBJ2-1; 11 positions match TRBD2. The ends lost 6 bases at V and 7 bases at J; junction bases unmatched: 5. Germline lookup yields CDR1 LNHDA and CDR2 SQIVND (reference sequence). CDR3 length: 14 amino acids. In nucleotides, the CDR3 is TGTGCCAGTAGGAGGGTAGCGGGGGGGAATGAGCAGTTCTTC. Translation: CASRRVAGGNEQFF.

The chain employs TRBV7-2 and TRBJ1-1; 12 nucleotides align to TRBD1. The CDR3 is made up of 17 amino acids. Germline loops: CDR1 SGHTA, CDR2 FQGNSA. J lost 1 base, V lost 3 bases, and 6 bases had no gene match. In DNA, the CDR3 is TGTGCCAGCAGCTTCCGGGACAGGGGGCTAAGGAACACTGAAGCTTTCTTT. Amino acid sequence: CASSFRDRGLRNTEAFF. Combining the CDR3 with reference TRBV7-2 and TRBJ1-1 gives the whole variable domain GAGVSQSPSNKVTEKGKDVELRCDPISGHTALYWYRQSLGQGLEFLIYFQGNSAPDKSGLPSDRFSAERTGGSVSTLTIQRTQQEDSAVYLCASSFRDRGLRNTEAFFGQGTRLTVV.

J is TRBJ2-7 and V is TRBV28; D is perhaps TRBD2 (7 bases). Germline V gene data show CDR1 as MDHEN and CDR2 as SYDVKM. V dropped 1 base and J dropped 6 bases, with 16 bases sitting between them. The CDR3 runs 15 residues. In DNA form, the CDR3 reads TGTGCCAGCAGTTTATTTCGGGGGGCCGAGGGCGAGCAGTACTTC. Amino acids: CASSLFRGAEGEQYF.

The rearrangement uses TRBV14 and TRBJ1-6, with unresolved D. With 1 base removed from V and 13 bases from J, the gap between germline ends came to 11 bases. The CDR3 covers 13 residues. CDR1 and CDR2 from the germline V gene are SGHDN and FVKESK. CDR3 sequence: CASSQVEVGPLHF. CDR3 sequence (DNA): TGTGCCAGCAGCCAAGTGGAGGTAGGGCCCCTCCACTTT.